Listed below are T cell receptor beta chains from one sample, sequenced in a study of control samples from healthy donors and cancer patients. Assay: immunoSEQ multiplex PCR; the TCRdb copy retains only in-frame clones and omits some. The table records around 180,000 clones, about 91% of them present only once. The sequencing sample was made of blood. These receptors came from a woman in her thirties or forties in good health. CDR3s include the opening cysteine and the closing phenylalanine or tryptophan. A D gene is named only where the DNA matches it firmly. Clone size, where shown, is once, few, many, or a class for clones that have expanded.

V,D,J,size,CDR3,DNA
TRBV15,-,TRBJ1-6,-,CATSRGKGDFSSYNSPLHF,TGTGCCACCAGCAGAGGGAAGGGGGACTTCAGCTCCTATAATTCACCCCTCCACTTT
TRBV7-9,-,TRBJ1-2,once,CASSLGAVYGYTF,TGTGCCAGCAGCTTAGGGGCAGTCTATGGCTACACCTTC
TRBV4-1,-,TRBJ1-2,-,CASRPPGANGYTF,TGCGCCAGCAGGCCCCCGGGGGCGAATGGCTACACCTTC
TRBV6-5,TRBD1,TRBJ1-5,-,CASRDRLGNQPQHF,TGTGCCAGCAGGGACAGGTTAGGCAATCAGCCCCAGCATTTT
TRBV9,-,TRBJ2-5,-,CASSPGGGIQETQYF,TGTGCCAGCAGCCCTGGGGGTGGAATACAAGAGACCCAGTACTTC
TRBV7-9,-,TRBJ2-1,-,CASSLDREQFF,TGTGCCAGCAGCTTAGACAGGGAGCAGTTCTTC
TRBV4-1,-,TRBJ2-7,few,CASSQDLVGISYEQYF,TGCGCCAGCAGCCAAGATCTGGTTGGAATCTCCTACGAGCAGTACTTC
TRBV4-1,TRBD1,TRBJ1-1,-,CASSRRDRGSNTEAFF,TGCGCCAGCAGCCGCCGGGACAGGGGTTCGAACACTGAAGCTTTCTTT
TRBV11-2,-,TRBJ2-7,-,CASSQTPGSYEQYF,TGTGCCAGCAGCCAAACCCCCGGGTCCTACGAGCAGTACTTC
TRBV2,-,TRBJ1-2,-,CASSVHYYGYTF,TGTGCCAGCAGTGTTCACTACTATGGCTACACCTTC
TRBV7-3,-,TRBJ2-1,once,CASSLSGSVSYNEQFF,TGTGCCAGCAGCTTATCGGGGTCGGTGTCCTACAATGAGCAGTTCTTC
TRBV5-1,-,TRBJ1-2,-,CASGDSPGGYTF,TGCGCCAGCGGGGACTCCCCAGGAGGCTACACCTTC
TRBV7-6,-,TRBJ1-6,-,CASSPSPLIQLSPLHF,TGTGCCAGCAGCCCCTCCCCCCTCATACAACTTTCACCCCTCCACTTT
TRBV28,TRBD1,TRBJ1-5,-,CAIKGQGVKNQPQHF,TGTGCTATCAAGGGGCAGGGGGTCAAGAATCAGCCCCAGCATTTT
TRBV12-3/TRBV12-4,-,TRBJ1-3,-,CASSPPGNTIYF,TGTGCCAGCAGTCCCCCCGGAAACACCATATATTTT
TRBV18,TRBD1,TRBJ1-6,-,CASSPQTGTGAYRPLHF,TGTGCCAGCTCACCCCAGACCGGGACAGGAGCCTATCGGCCCCTCCACTTT
TRBV14,TRBD2,TRBJ2-3,-,CASSPPRSGRGTDTQYF,TGTGCCAGCAGCCCCCCCCGTTCGGGGAGGGGCACAGATACGCAGTATTTT
TRBV5-1,TRBD1,TRBJ1-1,once,CASSWGQPNTEAFF,TGCGCCAGCAGCTGGGGACAGCCGAACACTGAAGCTTTCTTT
TRBV19,TRBD2,TRBJ2-7,medium-sized,CASSQGLEYSAQYF,TGTGCCAGTAGCCAGGGACTAGAGTATTCCGCGCAGTACTTC
TRBV25-1,-,TRBJ2-3,-,CASSEWSSSSTDTQYF,TGTGCCAGCAGTGAATGGAGTAGTTCTAGCACAGATACGCAGTATTTT
TRBV3-1/TRBV3-2,TRBD2,TRBJ2-5,-,CASSPSGGRETQYF,TGTGCCAGCAGCCCCAGCGGGGGACGAGAGACCCAGTACTTC
TRBV4-1,-,TRBJ1-1,-,CASSQVVAQSLEAFF,TGCGCCAGCAGCCAAGTGGTCGCACAGTCCCTTGAAGCTTTCTTT
TRBV10-3,TRBD1,TRBJ2-2,-,CAITLGQGYTGELFF,TGTGCCATCACTCTCGGACAGGGGTACACCGGGGAGCTGTTTTTT
TRBV7-8,-,TRBJ1-1,-,CASTKERGNTEAFF,TGTGCCAGCACGAAAGAGCGAGGGAACACTGAAGCTTTCTTT
TRBV6-5,-,TRBJ1-6,-,CASSYGGRVHF,TGTGCCAGCAGTTACGGCGGAAGGGTCCACTTT
TRBV19,TRBD1,TRBJ2-3,-,CASSNPRGPSTDTQYF,TGTGCCAGTAGTAACCCCAGGGGGCCTAGCACAGATACGCAGTATTTT
TRBV4-1,TRBD2,TRBJ2-1,-,CASSQDYSSGVFNEQFF,TGCGCCAGCAGCCAAGATTACTCCAGCGGGGTTTTTAATGAGCAGTTCTTC
TRBV6-5,-,TRBJ2-7,-,CASSLGAGEQYF,TGTGCCAGCAGTTTGGGGGCCGGCGAGCAGTACTTC
TRBV2,TRBD2,TRBJ2-3,-,CASSESSGGFTDTQYF,TGTGCCAGCAGTGAATCTAGCGGGGGCTTCACAGATACGCAGTATTTT
TRBV5-1,TRBD1,TRBJ1-1,once,CASSLGGGSVEAFF,TGCGCCAGCAGCTTAGGGGGCGGGTCGGTTGAAGCTTTCTTT
TRBV7-9,-,TRBJ2-6,-,CASILPRGSGANVLTF,TGTGCCAGCATCCTTCCCAGGGGCTCTGGGGCCAACGTCCTGACTTTC
TRBV25-1,-,TRBJ1-2,-,CASGPGLQGTNYGYTF,TGTGCCAGCGGACCCGGTCTACAGGGAACTAACTATGGCTACACCTTC
TRBV28,TRBD2,TRBJ2-1,once,CASSLQYSYYRAGGSSSYNEQFF,TGTGCCAGCAGTTTACAATACTCTTATTACAGAGCGGGGGGGTCTAGCTCCTACAATGAGCAGTTCTTC
TRBV10-2,TRBD1,TRBJ2-7,-,CASSESRGLYEQYF,TGCGCCAGCAGTGAGTCTAGGGGGCTCTACGAGCAGTACTTC
TRBV5-8,-,TRBJ2-7,-,CASSSKTGSYEQYF,TGTGCCAGCAGCTCAAAGACTGGGTCCTACGAGCAGTACTTC
TRBV9,TRBD1,TRBJ2-1,-,CASSVGTAYNEQFF,TGTGCCAGCAGCGTGGGGACAGCATACAATGAGCAGTTCTTC
TRBV11-2,-,TRBJ1-1,-,CASNKWRDTEAFF,TGTGCCAGCAACAAGTGGCGGGACACTGAAGCTTTCTTT
TRBV3-1/TRBV3-2,-,TRBJ1-1,-,CASSQRKGGLNTEAFF,TGTGCCAGCAGCCAACGAAAGGGGGGGTTGAACACTGAAGCTTTCTTT
TRBV11-2,-,TRBJ2-1,-,CASSLGGGSYNEQFF,TGTGCCAGCAGCTTAGGGGGGGGCTCGTACAATGAGCAGTTCTTC
TRBV3-1/TRBV3-2,TRBD1,TRBJ2-7,once,CASSQEAGGDLYEQYF,TGTGCCAGCAGCCAAGAAGCAGGGGGCGACCTCTACGAGCAGTACTTC
TRBV16,TRBD1,TRBJ2-1,-,CASSHVDRGENNEQFF,TGTGCCAGCAGCCACGTCGACAGGGGAGAAAACAATGAGCAGTTCTTC
TRBV6-5,-,TRBJ2-3,-,CASSYLGPEGTDTQYF,TGTGCCAGCAGTTACTTGGGTCCTGAGGGCACAGATACGCAGTATTTT
TRBV19,TRBD1,TRBJ1-2,-,CASSIDREDGYTF,TGTGCCAGTAGTATCGACAGGGAAGATGGCTACACCTTC
TRBV4-1,TRBD1,TRBJ2-1,-,CASSQVWSVRQGLYNEQFF,TGCGCCAGCAGCCAAGTTTGGAGTGTACGACAGGGCCTTTACAATGAGCAGTTCTTC
TRBV3-1/TRBV3-2,-,TRBJ2-1,-,CASSQNTREQFF,TGTGCCAGCAGCCAAAATACCCGGGAGCAGTTCTTC
TRBV4-1,-,TRBJ1-4,-,CASSQGPEAGLNEKLFF,TGCGCCAGCAGCCAAGGACCTGAAGCAGGGTTAAATGAAAAACTGTTTTTT
TRBV18,-,TRBJ2-2,-,CASSPPNTGELFF,TGTGCCAGCTCACCACCGAATACCGGGGAGCTGTTTTTT
TRBV27,TRBD1,TRBJ1-2,-,CASSSRTGGDGYTF,TGTGCCAGCAGTTCCCGGACAGGGGGCGATGGCTACACCTTC
TRBV28,TRBD1,TRBJ2-7,-,CASSAPTGGHYEQYF,TGTGCCAGCAGTGCCCCGACAGGGGGCCACTACGAGCAGTACTTC
TRBV6-5,-,TRBJ2-7,-,CATQPPSSYEQYF,TGTGCCACCCAGCCACCTAGCTCCTACGAGCAGTACTTC
TRBV11-1,-,TRBJ2-3,-,CASSTRWVTDTQYF,TGTGCCAGCAGCACCCGGTGGGTAACAGATACGCAGTATTTT
TRBV29-1,-,TRBJ2-7,-,CSVGGSSYEQYF,TGCAGCGTTGGAGGGAGCTCCTACGAGCAGTACTTC
TRBV7-6,TRBD1,TRBJ1-4,-,CASSLNTGAGEKLFF,TGTGCCAGCAGCTTAAATACAGGGGCCGGGGAAAAACTGTTTTTT
TRBV21-1,-,TRBJ1-1,-,CASSKIRGLEAFF,TGTGCCAGCAGCAAAATTAGGGGGTTGGAAGCTTTCTTT
TRBV10-3,-,TRBJ1-1,few,CAISGKSNTEAFF,TGTGCCATCAGTGGAAAGTCGAACACTGAAGCTTTCTTT
TRBV2,TRBD2,TRBJ2-5,few,CASSRQRTSIPSETQYF,TGTGCCAGCAGTCGTCAAAGGACTAGTATCCCCTCGGAGACCCAGTACTTC
TRBV2,-,TRBJ1-4,-,CASRPDLSSTNEKLFF,TGTGCCAGCAGACCGGACCTCTCTTCAACTAATGAAAAACTGTTTTTT
TRBV6-6,TRBD1,TRBJ2-7,-,CASSLQGDRVPYEQYF,TGTGCCAGCAGCCTACAGGGGGACAGGGTCCCCTACGAGCAGTACTTC
TRBV5-1,-,TRBJ2-1,-,CASSLFWVSGGDYNEQFF,TGCGCCAGCAGCTTGTTTTGGGTGTCAGGGGGGGACTACAATGAGCAGTTCTTC